The clone carrying this TCR beta chain has at least ten counts. TCRdb re-called the RT-PCR reads with MiXCR, one entry per CDR3 protein. The sample shows hundreds of thousands of distinct CDR3 sequences, 12% to 15% of them seen only once. Material: memory CD4+ T cells from blood. This sequence originates from a female donor in good health, serving as a healthy control.

DNA for the CDR3: TGTGCCAGCAGTTACTCGGCAGGAACAAATTACGAGCAGTACTTC. Protein: CASSYSAGTNYEQYF. V and J are TRBV6-2 or TRBV6-3 and TRBJ2-7; no definite D call. Germline V gene data show CDR1 as MNHEY and CDR2 as SVGEGT. The CDR3 covers 15 residues. Trimming left V 0 bases short and J 4 bases short, with 13 bases between.